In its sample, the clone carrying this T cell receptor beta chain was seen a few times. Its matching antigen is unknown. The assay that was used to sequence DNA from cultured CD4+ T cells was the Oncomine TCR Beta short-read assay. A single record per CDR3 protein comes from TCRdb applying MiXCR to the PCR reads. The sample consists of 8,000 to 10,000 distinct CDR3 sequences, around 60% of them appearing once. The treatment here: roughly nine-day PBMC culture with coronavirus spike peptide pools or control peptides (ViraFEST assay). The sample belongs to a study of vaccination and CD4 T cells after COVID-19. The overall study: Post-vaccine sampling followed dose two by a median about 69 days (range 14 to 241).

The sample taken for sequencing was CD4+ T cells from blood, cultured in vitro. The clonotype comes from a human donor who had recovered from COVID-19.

The CDR3 is CSAREGGPQETQYF. CDR3 sequence (DNA): TGCAGTGCTAGAGAGGGGGGCCCCCAAGAGACCCAGTACTTC. The chain carries TRBV20-1 and TRBJ2-5; D is possibly TRBD1 or TRBD2 (6 bases each). The CDR3 consists of 14 residues. Germline V CDR1 and CDR2: DFQATT, SNEGSKA (reference sequence). Trimming took off 0 bases at V and 1 base at J, with 9 bases between the two ends.